The clone carrying this T cell receptor beta chain was recorded many times. The CDR3 totals 13 residues. With 4 bases removed from V and 12 bases from J, the gap between germline ends came to 17 bases. Per germline, CDR1 SGDLS and CDR2 YYNGEE. TCRdb reanalysed the 5' RACE reads using MiXCR and keeps one entry per CDR3 protein. Seen here are some 40,000 distinct CDR3 sequences, about 5.2% observed once, and the top ten hold 25%. This record belongs to a study of spatial heterogeneity in lung cancer. As for the study in general: The library had UMIs, and each TCR and UMI pair averaged more than ten raw reads.

As for time point: sample taken at primary tumor resection. Sample: PBMCs, taken at surgery. This TCR was sampled from a female donor with early-stage non-small cell lung cancer. The J gene is TRBJ2-1, the V gene TRBV9; D is ambiguous. The CDR3 DNA sequence: TGTGCCAGCAGCCCGGATACGACTGAGAGGCAGTTCTTC. This gives the protein CASSPDTTERQFF.